Below are 10 T cell receptor beta chains sequenced from a single sample in a study of blood T cell repertoires in COVID-19. The data were produced by immunoSEQ multiplex PCR, yet TCRdb's version contains in-frame clones alone and is incomplete. Seen here are approximately 240,000 clones, 85% to 95% observed once, and the top ten hold 1.5% to 2%. The sequencing input was PBMCs or T cells enriched from blood (not recorded which). The receptors come from a woman in her late teens or twenties who had recovered from COVID-19.

This sequence joins TRBV4-1 and TRBJ1-5, with D tentatively TRBD1 (5 bases). Germline values: CDR1 MGHRA, CDR2 YSYEKL. The CDR3 runs 16 residues. V was pared by 0 bases and J by 0 bases, with 9 bases between. In nucleotides, the CDR3 is TGCGCCAGCAGCCAAGAATGGGGGGGTAGCAATCAGCCCCAGCATTTT. It translates to CASSQEWGGSNQPQHF.

The chain recombines TRBV5-1 with TRBJ1-6, with 7 bases aligning to TRBD1. Per the germline V gene, CDR1 is SGHRS and CDR2 is YFSETQ. Trimming cost V 4 bases and J 10 bases; bases outside gene matches: 8. This CDR3 comprises 14 residues. The CDR3: CASSRTGFRSPLHF. The CDR3 region has the DNA TGCGCCAGCAGCCGGACAGGCTTTAGGTCACCCCTCCACTTT.

The chain couples TRBV7-6 to TRBJ1-2, with 9 positions matching TRBD1. J was trimmed by 6 bases and V by 6 bases; bases with no gene match: 17. The CDR3 has 17 amino acids. Germline CDR1 reads SGHVS; CDR2 reads FNYEAQ. This chain's CDR3 is CASSSRTGDILGDGYTF. DNA of the CDR3: TGTGCCAGCAGTTCCAGGACAGGGGACATCCTAGGTGATGGCTACACCTTC. Complete variable domain (other parts from reference TRBV7-6 and TRBJ1-2): GAGVSQSPRYKVTKRGQDVALRCDPISGHVSLYWYRQALGQGPEFLTYFNYEAQQDKSGLPNDRFSAERPEGSISTLTIQRTEQRDSAMYRCASSSRTGDILGDGYTFGSGTRLTVV.

The chain recombines TRBV7-2 with TRBJ1-1, with 7 bases aligning to TRBD1. Germline lookup yields CDR1 SGHTA and CDR2 FQGNSA. V was clipped by 5 bases and J by 12 bases; unmatched bases: 15. The CDR3 runs 14 residues. CDR3 sequence reads: CASSAQGGRGKSFF. The CDR3 DNA follows: TGTGCCAGCAGCGCCCAAGGGGGCAGGGGGAAATCTTTCTTT.

V is TRBV6-1 and J is TRBJ1-1; D uncertain. There are 14 residues in the CDR3. The V end lost 3 bases, the J end lost 5 bases, and 13 bases lay between the germline ends. The germline V gene has CDR1 MNHNS and CDR2 SASEGT. The CDR3 protein is CASSDFLGETEAFF. The CDR3 bases are TGTGCCAGCAGTGATTTTCTTGGGGAGACTGAAGCTTTCTTT.

V is TRBV11-1 and J is TRBJ1-2; D perhaps matches TRBD1 (5 bases). This CDR3 is built from 16 residues. The V gene lost 5 bases and the J gene lost 8 bases, with 24 bases spanning the gap. Germline CDR1 is SGHAT and CDR2 is FQDESV (reference sequence). CDR3: CASSPRGGLQRGGYTF. CDR3 coding DNA: TGTGCCAGCAGCCCCCGGGGGGGTCTGCAACGAGGCGGCTACACCTTC. Variable domain in full (rest from reference TRBV11-1 and TRBJ1-2): EAEVAQSPRYKITEKSQAVAFWCDPISGHATLYWYRQILGQGPELLVQFQDESVVDDSQLPKDRFSAERLKGVDSTLKIQPAELGDSAMYLCASSPRGGLQRGGYTFGSGTRLTVV.

V gene TRBV28 combines with J gene TRBJ1-5, with 10 bases aligning to TRBD1. CDR3 size: 12 residues. V shed 10 bases and J 5 bases; nucleotides not matched to a gene: 2. The germline gives CDR1 MDHEN, CDR2 SYDVKM. The CDR3 region is CATGTGDQPQHF. The CDR3 DNA reads TGTGCCACAGGGACAGGGGATCAGCCCCAGCATTTT.

V and J are TRBV10-1 and TRBJ1-5, with D perhaps TRBD1 (6 bases). This CDR3 has 14 amino acids. Germline loops: CDR1 WNHNN, CDR2 SYGVQD (reference sequence). Trimming left V 4 bases short and J 4 bases short, with 11 bases between. DNA of the CDR3: TGCGCCAGCAGTGTGTGGGACACAAATCAGCCCCAGCATTTT. It translates to CASSVWDTNQPQHF.

J is TRBJ1-1 and V is TRBV2; possibly TRBD1 for D (5 bases). Germline-derived CDR1 and CDR2 are SNHLY and FYNNEI. Trimming cost V 3 bases and J 1 base, with 9 bases left between them. The length of the CDR3 is 14 residues. CDR3 in amino acids: CASSDPTENTEAFF. CDR3 bases: TGTGCCAGCAGTGATCCGACAGAGAACACTGAAGCTTTCTTT.

The gene calls are TRBV5-6 and TRBJ1-2; no clear D. V was shortened by 7 bases and J by 6 bases, with 16 bases between the two germline ends. The length of the CDR3 is 13 residues. Germline V gene data show CDR1 as SGHDT and CDR2 as YYEEEE. The CDR3 loop is CASAPPWRDGYTF. The CDR3, as DNA: TGTGCCAGCGCCCCCCCTTGGCGGGATGGCTACACCTTC.